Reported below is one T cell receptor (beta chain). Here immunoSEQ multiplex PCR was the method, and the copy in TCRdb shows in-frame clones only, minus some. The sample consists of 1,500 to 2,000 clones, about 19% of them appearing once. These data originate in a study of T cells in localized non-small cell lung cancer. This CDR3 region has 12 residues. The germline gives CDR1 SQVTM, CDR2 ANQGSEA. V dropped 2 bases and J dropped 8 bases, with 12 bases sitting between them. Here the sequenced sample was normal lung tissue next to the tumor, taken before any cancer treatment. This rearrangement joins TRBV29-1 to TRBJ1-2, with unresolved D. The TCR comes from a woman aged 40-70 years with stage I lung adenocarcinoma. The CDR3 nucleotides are TGCAGCGTTGAAAGTGGTAATGACGGCTACACCTTC. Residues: CSVESGNDGYTF.